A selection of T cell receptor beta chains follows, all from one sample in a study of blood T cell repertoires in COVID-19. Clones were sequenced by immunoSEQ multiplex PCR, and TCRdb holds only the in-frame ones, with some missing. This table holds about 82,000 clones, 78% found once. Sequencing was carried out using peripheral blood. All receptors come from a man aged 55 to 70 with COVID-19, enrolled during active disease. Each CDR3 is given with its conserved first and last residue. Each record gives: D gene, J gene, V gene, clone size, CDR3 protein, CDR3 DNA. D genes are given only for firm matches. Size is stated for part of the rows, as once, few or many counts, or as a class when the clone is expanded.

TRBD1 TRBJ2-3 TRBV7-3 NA CASSLTRGQADTQYF TGTGCCAGCAGCTTAACTCGCGGACAGGCAGATACGCAGTATTTT
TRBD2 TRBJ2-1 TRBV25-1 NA CASSESELAGHLYEQFF TGTGCCAGCAGTGAGAGCGAACTAGCGGGACATCTCTATGAGCAGTTCTTC
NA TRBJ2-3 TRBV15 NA CATTTGEGSTDTQYF TGTGCCACCACAACGGGAGAAGGGAGCACAGATACGCAGTATTTT
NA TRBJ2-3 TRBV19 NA CASSASQGAMTPDTQYF TGTGCCAGTAGTGCCTCACAGGGCGCGATGACCCCAGATACGCAGTATTTT
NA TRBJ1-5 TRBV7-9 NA CASSMGGSNQPQHF TGTGCCAGCAGTATGGGGGGTAGCAATCAGCCCCAGCATTTT
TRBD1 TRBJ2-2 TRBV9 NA CASSARTGVNTGELFF TGTGCCAGCAGCGCCCGGACAGGGGTGAACACCGGGGAGCTGTTTTTT
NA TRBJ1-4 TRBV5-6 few CASSLVQQNEKLFF TGTGCCAGCAGCTTAGTACAGCAAAATGAAAAACTGTTTTTT
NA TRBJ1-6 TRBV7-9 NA CASSREGLGYSPLHF TGTGCCAGCAGCCGGGAGGGGCTCGGGTATTCACCCCTCCACTTT
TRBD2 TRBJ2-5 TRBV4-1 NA CASSQLLAGGPWEATQYF TGCGCCAGCAGCCAACTTTTAGCGGGAGGGCCCTGGGAGGCGACCCAGTACTTC
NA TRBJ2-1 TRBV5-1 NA CASRWTETNEQFF TGCGCCAGCAGATGGACAGAGACTAATGAGCAGTTCTTC
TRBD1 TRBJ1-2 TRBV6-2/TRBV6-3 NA CASSASQGLSRGYTF TGTGCCAGCAGTGCCTCACAGGGGTTATCGCGGGGCTACACCTTC
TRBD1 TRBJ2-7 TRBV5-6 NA CASSYDRGYEQYF TGTGCCAGCAGCTACGACAGGGGCTACGAGCAGTACTTC
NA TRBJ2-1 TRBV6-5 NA CASTTVSSYNEQFF TGTGCCAGCACGACAGTCAGCTCCTACAATGAGCAGTTCTTC
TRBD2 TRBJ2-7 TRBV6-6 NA CASSLGGAAGDYEQYF TGTGCCAGCAGCCTTGGGGGTGCAGCGGGGGACTACGAGCAGTACTTC
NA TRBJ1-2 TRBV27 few CASQPHSGYGYTF TGTGCCAGCCAACCGCACAGCGGCTATGGCTACACCTTC